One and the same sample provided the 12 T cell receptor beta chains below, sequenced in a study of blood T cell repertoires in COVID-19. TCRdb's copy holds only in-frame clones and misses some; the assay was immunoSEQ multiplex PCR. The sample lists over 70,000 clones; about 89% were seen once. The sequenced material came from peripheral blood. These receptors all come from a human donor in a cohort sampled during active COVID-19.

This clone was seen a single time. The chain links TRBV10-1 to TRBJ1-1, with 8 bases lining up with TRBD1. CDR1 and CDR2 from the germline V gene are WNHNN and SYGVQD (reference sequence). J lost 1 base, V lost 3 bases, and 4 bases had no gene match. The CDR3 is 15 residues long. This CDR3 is CASSDTGTGNTEAFF. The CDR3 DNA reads TGCGCCAGCAGTGATACCGGGACAGGGAACACTGAAGCTTTCTTT.

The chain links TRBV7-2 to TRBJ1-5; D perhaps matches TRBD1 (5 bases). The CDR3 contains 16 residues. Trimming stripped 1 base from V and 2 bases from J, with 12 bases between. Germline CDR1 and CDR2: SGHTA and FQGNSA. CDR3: CASSLDRSRGNQPQHF. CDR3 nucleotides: TGTGCCAGCAGCTTAGACAGGTCCAGGGGCAATCAGCCCCAGCATTTT.

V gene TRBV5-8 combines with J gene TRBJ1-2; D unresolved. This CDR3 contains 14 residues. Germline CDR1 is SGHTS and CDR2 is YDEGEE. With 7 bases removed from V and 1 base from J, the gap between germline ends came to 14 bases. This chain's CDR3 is CASYPVRINYGYTF. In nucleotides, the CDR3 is TGTGCCAGCTACCCCGTCAGAATTAACTATGGCTACACCTTC. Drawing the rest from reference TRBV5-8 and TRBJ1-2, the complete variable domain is EAGVTQSPTHLIKTRGQQATLRCSPISGHTSVYWYQQALGLGLQFLLWYDEGEERNRGNFPPRFSGRQFPNYSSELNVNALELEDSALYLCASYPVRINYGYTFGSGTRLTVV.

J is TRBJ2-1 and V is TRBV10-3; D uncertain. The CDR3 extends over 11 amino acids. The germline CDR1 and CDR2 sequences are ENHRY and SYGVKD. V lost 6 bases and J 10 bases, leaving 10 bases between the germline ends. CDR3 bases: TGTGCCATCAGCCCTGACTCGGAGCAGTTCTTC. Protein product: CAISPDSEQFF.

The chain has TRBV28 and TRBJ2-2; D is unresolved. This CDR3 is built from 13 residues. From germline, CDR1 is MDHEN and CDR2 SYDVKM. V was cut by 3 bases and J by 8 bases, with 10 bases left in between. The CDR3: CASSFARWGELFF. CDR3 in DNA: TGTGCCAGCAGTTTTGCTAGGTGGGGGGAGCTGTTTTTT.

This CDR3 reads CATSEDQGAGELFF. In nucleotides, the CDR3 is TGTGCCACCAGTGAGGACCAGGGGGCCGGGGAGCTGTTTTTT. The chain recombines TRBV24-1 with TRBJ2-2, with TRBD1 matching over 7 bases. The CDR3 runs 14 residues. CDR1 KGHDR and CDR2 SFDVKD come from the germline V gene. Unmatched junction bases numbered 4, after V lost 4 bases and J lost 6 bases.

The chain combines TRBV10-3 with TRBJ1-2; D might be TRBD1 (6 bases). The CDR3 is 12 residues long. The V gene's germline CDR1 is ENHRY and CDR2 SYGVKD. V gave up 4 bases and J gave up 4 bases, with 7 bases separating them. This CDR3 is CAISVGAYGYTF. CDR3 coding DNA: TGTGCCATCAGTGTGGGGGCCTATGGCTACACCTTC.

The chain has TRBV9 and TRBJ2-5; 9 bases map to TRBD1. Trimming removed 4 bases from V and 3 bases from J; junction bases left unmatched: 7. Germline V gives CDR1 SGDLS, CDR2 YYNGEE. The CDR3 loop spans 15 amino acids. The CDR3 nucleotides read TGTGCCAGCAGCCCCCTAGACAGGGGGGAAGAGACCCAGTACTTC. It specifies CASSPLDRGEETQYF. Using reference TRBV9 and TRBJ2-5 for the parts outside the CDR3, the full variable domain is DSGVTQTPKHLITATGQRVTLRCSPRSGDLSVYWYQQSLDQGLQFLIQYYNGEERAKGNILERFSAQQFPDLHSELNLSSLELGDSALYFCASSPLDRGEETQYFGPGTRLLVL.

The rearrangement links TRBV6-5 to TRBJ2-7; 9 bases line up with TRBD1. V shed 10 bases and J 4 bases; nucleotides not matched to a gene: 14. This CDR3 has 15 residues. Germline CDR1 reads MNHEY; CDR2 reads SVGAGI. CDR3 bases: TGTGCCACTAATTGGGGGGGACAGGGTTCTTACGAGCAGTACTTC. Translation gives CATNWGGQGSYEQYF.

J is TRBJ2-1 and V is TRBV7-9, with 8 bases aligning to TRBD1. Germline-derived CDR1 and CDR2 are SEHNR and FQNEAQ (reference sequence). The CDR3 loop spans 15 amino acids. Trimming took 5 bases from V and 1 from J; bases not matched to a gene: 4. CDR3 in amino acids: CASSERTGSYNEQFF. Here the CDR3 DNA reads TGTGCCAGCAGCGAAAGGACAGGGTCCTACAATGAGCAGTTCTTC.

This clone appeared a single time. The DNA for the CDR3 is TGTGCCAGCAGTGAACAGGTCTCGAACACCGGGGAGCTGTTTTTT. Translating it yields CASSEQVSNTGELFF. This sequence joins TRBV2 and TRBJ2-2, with unresolved D. The CDR3 contains 15 residues. Germline V gene data show CDR1 as SNHLY and CDR2 as FYNNEI. V lost 2 bases, J lost 0 bases, and 7 bases lay in between.

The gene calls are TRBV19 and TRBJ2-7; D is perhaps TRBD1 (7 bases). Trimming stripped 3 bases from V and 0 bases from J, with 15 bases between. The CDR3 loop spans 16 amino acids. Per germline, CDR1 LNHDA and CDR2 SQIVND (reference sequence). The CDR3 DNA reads TGTGCCAGTAGTATTGTCGCAGGGGGGAGCTCCTACGAGCAGTACTTC. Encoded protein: CASSIVAGGSSYEQYF.